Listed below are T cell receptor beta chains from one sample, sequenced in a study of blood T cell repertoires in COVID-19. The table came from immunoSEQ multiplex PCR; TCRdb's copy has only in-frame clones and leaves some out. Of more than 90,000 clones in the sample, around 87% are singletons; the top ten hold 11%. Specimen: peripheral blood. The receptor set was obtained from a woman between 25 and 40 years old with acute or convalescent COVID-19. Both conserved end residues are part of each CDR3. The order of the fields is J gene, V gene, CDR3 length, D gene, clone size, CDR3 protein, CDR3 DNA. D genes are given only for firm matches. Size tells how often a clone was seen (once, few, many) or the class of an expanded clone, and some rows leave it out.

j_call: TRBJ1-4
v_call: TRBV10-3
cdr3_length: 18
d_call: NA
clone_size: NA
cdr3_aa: CAISDGAAGRSTNEKLFF
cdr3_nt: TGTGCCATCAGTGACGGGGCGGCAGGGAGGTCTACTAATGAAAAACTGTTTTTT

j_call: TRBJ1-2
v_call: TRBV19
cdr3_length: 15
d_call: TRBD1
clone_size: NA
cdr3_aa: CASSRGQGGLYGYTF
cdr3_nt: TGTGCCAGTAGTAGGGGACAGGGGGGCCTCTATGGCTACACCTTC

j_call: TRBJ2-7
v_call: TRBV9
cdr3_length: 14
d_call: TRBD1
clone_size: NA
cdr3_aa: CASSVAGTGNEQYF
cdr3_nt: TGTGCCAGCAGCGTAGCCGGGACAGGGAACGAGCAGTACTTC

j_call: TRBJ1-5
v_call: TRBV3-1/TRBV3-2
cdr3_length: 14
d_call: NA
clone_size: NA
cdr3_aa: CASSQDLGDQPQHF
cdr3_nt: TGTGCCAGCAGCCAAGATTTGGGAGATCAGCCCCAGCATTTT

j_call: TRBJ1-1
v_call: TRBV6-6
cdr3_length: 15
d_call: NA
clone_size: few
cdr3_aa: CASSYGGGMNTEAFF
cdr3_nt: TGTGCCAGCAGTTACGGGGGAGGGATGAACACTGAAGCTTTCTTT

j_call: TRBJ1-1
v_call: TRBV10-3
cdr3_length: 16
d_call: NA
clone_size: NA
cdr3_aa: CAISESNLLRTAVTFF
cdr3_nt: TGTGCCATCAGTGAGTCAAATCTACTGAGGACAGCCGTGACTTTCTTT

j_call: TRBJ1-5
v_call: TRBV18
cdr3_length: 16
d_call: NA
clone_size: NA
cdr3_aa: CASSPRSTGQGQPQHF
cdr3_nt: TGTGCCAGCTCACCACGGTCTACAGGTCAAGGTCAGCCCCAGCATTTT

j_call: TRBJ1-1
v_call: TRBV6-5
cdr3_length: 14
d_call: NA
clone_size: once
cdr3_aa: CASSGRGEGTEAFF
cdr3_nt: TGTGCCAGCTCAGGACGGGGGGAAGGGACTGAAGCTTTCTTT

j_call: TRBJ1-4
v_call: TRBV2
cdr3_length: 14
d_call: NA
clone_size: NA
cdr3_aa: CASSLQFVGEKLFF
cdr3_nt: TGTGCCAGCAGTTTACAGTTTGTGGGTGAAAAACTGTTTTTT

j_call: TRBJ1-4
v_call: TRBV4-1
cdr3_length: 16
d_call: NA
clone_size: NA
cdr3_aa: CASSQGAPITNEKLFF
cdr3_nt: TGCGCCAGCAGCCAAGGGGCCCCGATCACTAATGAAAAACTGTTTTTT

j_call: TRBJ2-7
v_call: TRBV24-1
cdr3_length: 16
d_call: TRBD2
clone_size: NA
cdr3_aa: CATSASGTSNSYEQYF
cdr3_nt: TGTGCCACCAGTGCTTCCGGGACTAGCAACTCCTACGAGCAGTACTTC

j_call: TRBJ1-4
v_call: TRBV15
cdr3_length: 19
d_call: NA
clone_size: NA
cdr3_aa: CATSRDLVASTAAGEKLFF
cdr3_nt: TGTGCCACCAGCAGAGATCTAGTCGCGAGCACCGCGGCGGGTGAAAAACTGTTTTTT

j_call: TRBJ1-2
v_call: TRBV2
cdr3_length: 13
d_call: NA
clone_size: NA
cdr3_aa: CASRARGTYGYTF
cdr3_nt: TGTGCCAGCAGGGCACGCGGGACTTATGGCTACACCTTC

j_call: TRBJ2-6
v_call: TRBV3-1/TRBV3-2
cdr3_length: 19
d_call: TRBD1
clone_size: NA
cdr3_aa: CASSQDPGQLISGANVLTF
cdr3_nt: TGTGCCAGCAGCCAAGATCCGGGACAGCTTATCTCTGGGGCCAACGTCCTGACTTTC

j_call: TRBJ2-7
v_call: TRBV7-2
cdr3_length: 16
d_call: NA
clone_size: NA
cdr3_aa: CASSAGFRDSSYEQYF
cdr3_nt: TGTGCCAGCAGCGCGGGGTTCCGGGACAGTTCCTACGAGCAGTACTTC

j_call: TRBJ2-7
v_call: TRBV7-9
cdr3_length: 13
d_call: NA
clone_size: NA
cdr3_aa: CASSAAERDEQYF
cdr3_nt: TGTGCCAGCAGCGCGGCGGAGCGGGACGAGCAGTACTTC

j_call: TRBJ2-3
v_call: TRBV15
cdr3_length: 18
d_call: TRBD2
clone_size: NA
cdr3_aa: CATSRVVLAAGGGDTQYF
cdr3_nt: TGTGCCACCAGCAGAGTTGTGTTAGCGGCGGGGGGAGGAGATACGCAGTATTTT

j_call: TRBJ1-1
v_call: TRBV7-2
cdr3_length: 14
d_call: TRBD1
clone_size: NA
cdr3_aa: CASSYTGTGGEAFF
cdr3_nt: TGTGCCAGCAGCTACACCGGGACAGGGGGCGAAGCTTTCTTT

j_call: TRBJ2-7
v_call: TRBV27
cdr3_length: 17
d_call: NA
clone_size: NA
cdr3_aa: CASSLWPTDTGFSEQYF
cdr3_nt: TGTGCCAGCAGTTTATGGCCGACAGATACCGGATTTAGCGAGCAGTACTTC

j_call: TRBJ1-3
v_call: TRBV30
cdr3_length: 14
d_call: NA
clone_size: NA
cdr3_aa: CAWSIGVAGNTIYF
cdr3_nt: TGTGCCTGGAGTATCGGGGTCGCCGGAAACACCATATATTTT

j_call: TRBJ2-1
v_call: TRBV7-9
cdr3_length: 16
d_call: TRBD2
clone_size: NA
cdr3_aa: CASSLVIAGAHNEQFF
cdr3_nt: TGTGCCAGCAGCTTAGTTATAGCGGGGGCCCACAATGAGCAGTTCTTC

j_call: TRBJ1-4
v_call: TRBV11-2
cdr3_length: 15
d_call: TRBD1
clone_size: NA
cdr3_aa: CASSPGQGAQEKLFF
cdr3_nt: TGTGCCAGCAGCCCGGGACAGGGGGCTCAAGAAAAACTGTTTTTT

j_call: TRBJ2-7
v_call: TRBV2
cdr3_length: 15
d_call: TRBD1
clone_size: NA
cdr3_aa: CASSEGGGVGYEQYF
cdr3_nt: TGTGCCAGCAGTGAAGGAGGGGGCGTTGGGTACGAGCAGTACTTC

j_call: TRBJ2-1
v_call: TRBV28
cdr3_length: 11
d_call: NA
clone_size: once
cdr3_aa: CASSPGSKEFF
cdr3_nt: TGTGCCAGCAGCCCCGGGTCAAAGGAGTTCTTC

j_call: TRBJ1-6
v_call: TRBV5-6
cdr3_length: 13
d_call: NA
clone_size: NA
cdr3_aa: CASSLTGNSPLHF
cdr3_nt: TGTGCCAGCAGCTTGACAGGGAATTCACCCCTCCACTTT

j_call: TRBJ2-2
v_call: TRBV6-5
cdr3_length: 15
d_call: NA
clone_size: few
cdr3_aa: CASSYSGANTGELFF
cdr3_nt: TGTGCCAGCAGTTACTCGGGGGCCAACACCGGGGAGCTGTTTTTT

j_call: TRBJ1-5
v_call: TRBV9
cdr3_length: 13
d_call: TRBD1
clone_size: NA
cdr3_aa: CASGLGQGQPQHF
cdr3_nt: TGTGCCAGCGGCCTGGGACAGGGGCAGCCCCAGCATTTT

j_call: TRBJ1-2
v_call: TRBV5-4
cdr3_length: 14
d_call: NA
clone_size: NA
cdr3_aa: CASSLSPVVDGYTF
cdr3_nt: TGTGCCAGCAGCCTCTCCCCGGTGGTCGATGGCTACACCTTC

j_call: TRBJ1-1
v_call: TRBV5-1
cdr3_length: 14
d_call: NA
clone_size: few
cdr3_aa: CASSLGPGSTEAFF
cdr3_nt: TGCGCCAGCAGCTTGGGTCCGGGGTCGACTGAAGCTTTCTTT

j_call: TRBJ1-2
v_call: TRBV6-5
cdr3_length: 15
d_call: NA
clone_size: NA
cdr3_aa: CASSPAPGVNYGYTF
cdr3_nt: TGTGCCAGCAGTCCGGCTCCGGGGGTAAACTATGGCTACACCTTC

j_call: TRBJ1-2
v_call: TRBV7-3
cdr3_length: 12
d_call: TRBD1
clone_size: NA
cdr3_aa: CASSETGGGYTF
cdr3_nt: TGTGCCAGCAGCGAAACAGGGGGTGGCTACACCTTC

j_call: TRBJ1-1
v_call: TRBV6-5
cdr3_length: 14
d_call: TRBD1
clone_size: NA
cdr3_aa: CASVTGGMRTEAFF
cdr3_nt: TGTGCCAGTGTGACAGGGGGCATGAGGACTGAAGCTTTCTTT

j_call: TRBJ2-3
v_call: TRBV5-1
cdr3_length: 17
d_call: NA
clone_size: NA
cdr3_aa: CASSFALAAGGTDTQYF
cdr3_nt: TGCGCCAGCAGCTTCGCCCTCGCAGCGGGTGGCACAGATACGCAGTATTTT

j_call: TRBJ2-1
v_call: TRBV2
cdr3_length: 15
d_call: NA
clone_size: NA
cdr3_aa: CASRLQGTRMDEQFF
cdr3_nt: TGTGCCAGCAGATTACAGGGAACGAGGATGGATGAGCAGTTCTTC

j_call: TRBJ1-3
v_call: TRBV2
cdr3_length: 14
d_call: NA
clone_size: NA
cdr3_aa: CASSDQQGLDTIYF
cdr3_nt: TGTGCCAGCAGTGATCAACAGGGCTTGGACACCATATATTTT

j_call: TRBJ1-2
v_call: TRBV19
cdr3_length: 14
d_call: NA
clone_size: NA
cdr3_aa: CASSMRSSDYGYTF
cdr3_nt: TGTGCCAGTAGTATGAGGTCATCGGACTATGGCTACACCTTC

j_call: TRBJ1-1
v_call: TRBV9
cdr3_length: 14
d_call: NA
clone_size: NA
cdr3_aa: CASSSTGSVAEAFF
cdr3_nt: TGTGCCAGCTCCTCTACAGGGTCCGTAGCTGAAGCTTTCTTT

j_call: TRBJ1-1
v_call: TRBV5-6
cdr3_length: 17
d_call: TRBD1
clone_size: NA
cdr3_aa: CASSLGPGQNLNTEAFF
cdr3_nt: TGTGCCAGCAGCTTGGGACCGGGACAGAACTTGAACACTGAAGCTTTCTTT

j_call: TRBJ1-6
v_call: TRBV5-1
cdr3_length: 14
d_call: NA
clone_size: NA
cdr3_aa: CASQASSYNSPLHF
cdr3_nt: TGCGCCAGCCAGGCGAGCTCCTATAATTCACCCCTCCACTTT

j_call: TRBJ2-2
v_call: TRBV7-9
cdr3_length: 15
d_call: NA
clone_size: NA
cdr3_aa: CASSSPGDGTGELFF
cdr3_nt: TGTGCCAGCAGCTCTCCAGGGGATGGTACCGGGGAGCTGTTTTTT

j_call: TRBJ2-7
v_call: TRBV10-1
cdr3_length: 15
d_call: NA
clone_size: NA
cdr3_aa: CASSELQGPFYEQYF
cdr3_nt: TGCGCCAGCAGTGAGTTGCAGGGGCCTTTCTACGAGCAGTACTTC

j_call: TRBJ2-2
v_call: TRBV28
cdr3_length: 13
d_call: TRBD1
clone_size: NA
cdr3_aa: CASRIQGDGELFF
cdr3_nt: TGTGCCAGCAGAATACAGGGGGACGGGGAGCTGTTTTTT